This TCR beta chain comes out of a study of blood T cells in healthy people across ages. In regard to this clonotype: Its target is not known.

Findings and limits, study-wide: Both higher diversity and more naive CD4+ cells marked long-lived donors when set against aged donors.

Alongside a J-beta primer mix, a sample-barcoded 5' primer served in a second PCR lasting about 7 to 12 cycles. TCRdb recomputed calls from the 5' RACE reads with MiXCR, one row per CDR3 protein. The table shows 630,000 or so distinct CDR3 sequences, with approximately 31% occurring only once. CDR1 is SGHTA and CDR2 is FQGTGA in the germline V gene. The CDR3 has 15 residues. J lost 1 base, V lost 5 bases, and 7 bases had no gene match. Input material: blood. This receptor was taken from a woman aged 80 or over in good health. The chain couples TRBV7-3 to TRBJ1-2; TRBD1 agrees at 7 bases. The CDR3 region has the DNA TGTGCCAGCAGCCCCGAACCAGGGGGTAACTATGGCTACACCTTC. Residues: CASSPEPGGNYGYTF.